These T cell receptor beta chains were read from a single sample in a study of cytomegalovirus exposure and HLA in healthy donors. TCRdb's table, derived via immunoSEQ multiplex PCR, lists solely in-frame clones and lacks some. The sample contains 200,000 to 250,000 clones, 70% to 85% of which appear only once. Sequenced sample: PBMCs. These receptors all stem from a woman aged 40 to 55 in good health and CMV-seronegative. Both conserved end residues are trimmed from each CDR3.

TRBJ1-1 | TRBV6-6 | ASSYSGRTEAF
TRBJ2-5 | TRBV18 | ASSPIGGGTLTHQETQY
TRBJ2-7 | TRBV7-2 | ASSLYSPRFEQY
TRBJ1-3 | TRBV6-5 | ASSRGLFGNTIY
TRBJ1-2 | TRBV2 | ASTPGGLYGYT
TRBJ1-2 | TRBV7-2 | ASSLEAWTVGYT
TRBJ2-2 | TRBV6-5 | ASSRQGAITGELF
TRBJ2-5 | TRBV7-9 | ASSFRAAQETQY
TRBJ2-5 | TRBV5-1 | ASSRGDLETQETQY
TRBJ1-5 | TRBV18 | ASSPDSNQPQH
TRBJ2-5 | TRBV30 | AWSVLRAGETQY
TRBJ2-7 | TRBV6-1 | ASSEVGSYEQY
TRBJ1-3 | TRBV7-7 | ASSPGTPTSGNTIY
TRBJ1-1 | TRBV30 | AWSLGTGALMNTEAF
TRBJ1-4 | TRBV9 | ASSHRGRDEKLF
TRBJ1-6 | TRBV9 | ASSVRGQGDSPLH
TRBJ1-2 | TRBV12-5 | ASGSSAGALDNYGYT
TRBJ2-7 | TRBV5-1 | ASSATGYYEQY
TRBJ1-4 | TRBV30 | AWSAGFDEKLF
TRBJ2-2 | TRBV9 | ASSPLGDPGAGTGELF
TRBJ2-3 | TRBV27 | ASTMDSSTDTQY
TRBJ2-3 | TRBV27 | ASSSRTVTDTQY